The following is a TCR beta chain sequence with its context. Trimming removed 1 base from V and 3 bases from J; junction bases left unmatched: 2. The length of the CDR3 is 15 residues. CDR1 is LNHDA, CDR2 SQIVND, per germline (reference sequence). The sample comes from a study of cytomegalovirus exposure and HLA in healthy donors. In the study overall: A prior study identified 117 million unique TCR beta sequences from around 180 million T cells.

Amplification used 60 Vbeta primers and 13 Jbeta primers. Profiling relied on immunoSEQ multiplex PCR, and the TCRdb table lists in-frame clones only, not all of them. The table records approximately 160,000 clones, 65% to 80% of them present only once. This sequence was found in a woman in her twenties or thirties in good health and CMV-seronegative. V and J are TRBV19 and TRBJ2-5; 10 bases agree with TRBD1. Sequencing was carried out using PBMCs. The CDR3 loop reads CASSIVGTGEETQYF. CDR3 DNA sequence: TGTGCCAGTAGTATAGTGGGGACAGGGGAAGAGACCCAGTACTTC.